What follows is one T cell receptor beta chain and its context. Its specificity is unknown. Amplification used 60 Vbeta primers and 13 Jbeta primers. The method was immunoSEQ multiplex PCR; TCRdb's version includes in-frame clones alone and lacks a portion of them. This table holds fewer than 200,000 clones, roughly 70% found once. This record comes from a study of cytomegalovirus exposure and HLA in healthy donors. On the study more broadly: Unique TCR beta sequences numbering approximately 120 million came from around 180 million T cells in an earlier analysis. Findings of the study overall: Reported findings show TCR beta sequences accurately forecast HLA-A and HLA-B alleles in most subjects. There were some public TCRs occurring in many donors, but most TCR sequences were rare. Earlier analysis looked at TCR beta V segments, and most were productive about 87% or about 30% of the time.

The germline CDR1 and CDR2 sequences are MGHRA and YSYEKL. Trimming cost V 4 bases and J 3 bases; bases outside gene matches: 12. There are 17 residues in the CDR3. This chain links TRBV4-1 with TRBJ2-3; 8 bases map to TRBD2. Sequencing was performed on PBMCs. The receptor comes from a woman between 50 and 59 years old in good health and CMV-seropositive. CDR3 sequence reads: CASSPLTAGGGTDTQYF. The CDR3 bases are TGCGCCAGCAGCCCGTTGACCGCGGGGGGCGGGACAGATACGCAGTATTTT.